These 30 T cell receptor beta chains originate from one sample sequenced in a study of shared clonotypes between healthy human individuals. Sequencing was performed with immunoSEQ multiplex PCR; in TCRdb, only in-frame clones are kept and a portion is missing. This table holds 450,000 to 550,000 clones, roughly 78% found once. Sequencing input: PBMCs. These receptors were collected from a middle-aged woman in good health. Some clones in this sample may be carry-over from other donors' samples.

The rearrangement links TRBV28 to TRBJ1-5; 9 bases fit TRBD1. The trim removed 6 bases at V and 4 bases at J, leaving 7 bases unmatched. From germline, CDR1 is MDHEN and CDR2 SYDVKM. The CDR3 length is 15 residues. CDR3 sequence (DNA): TGTGCCAGCAGCGAACAGGGGGCCTGGAATCAGCCCCAGCATTTT. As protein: CASSEQGAWNQPQHF. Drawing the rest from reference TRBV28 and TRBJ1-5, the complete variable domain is DVKVTQSSRYLVKRTGEKVFLECVQDMDHENMFWYRQDPGLGLRLIYFSYDVKMKEKGDIPEGYSVSREKKERFSLILESASTNQTSMYLCASSEQGAWNQPQHFGDGTRLSIL.

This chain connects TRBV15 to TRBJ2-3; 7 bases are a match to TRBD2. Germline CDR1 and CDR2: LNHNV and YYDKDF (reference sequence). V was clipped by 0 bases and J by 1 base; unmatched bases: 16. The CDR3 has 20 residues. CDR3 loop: CATSRDPAAGALSGTDTQYF. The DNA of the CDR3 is TGTGCCACCAGCAGAGATCCGGCGGCGGGAGCCCTATCCGGCACAGATACGCAGTATTTT.

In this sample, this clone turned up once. CDR3 in amino acids: CASALLLGPYEQYF. The CDR3 DNA reads TGTGCCAGCGCACTCCTACTAGGGCCCTACGAGCAGTACTTC. The chain combines TRBV2 with TRBJ2-5, with D maybe TRBD2 (5 bases). The J call is in doubt because the DNA end fits TRBJ2-7 better. The CDR3 length is 14 residues. Germline CDR1 and CDR2: SNHLY and FYNNEI.

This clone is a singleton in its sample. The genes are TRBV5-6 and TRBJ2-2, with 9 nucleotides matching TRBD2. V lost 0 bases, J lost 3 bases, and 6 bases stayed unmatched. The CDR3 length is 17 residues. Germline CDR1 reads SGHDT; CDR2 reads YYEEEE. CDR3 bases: TGTGCCAGCAGCTTGGCCGGGCTAGCGGGGTACACCGGGGAGCTGTTTTTT. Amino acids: CASSLAGLAGYTGELFF.

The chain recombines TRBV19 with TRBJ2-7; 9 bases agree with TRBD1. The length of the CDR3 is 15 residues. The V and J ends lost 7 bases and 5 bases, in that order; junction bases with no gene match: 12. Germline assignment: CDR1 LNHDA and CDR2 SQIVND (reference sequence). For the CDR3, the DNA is TGTGCCAGTAAGGAAACCGGGACAGGGTGGGACGAGCAGTACTTC. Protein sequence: CASKETGTGWDEQYF.

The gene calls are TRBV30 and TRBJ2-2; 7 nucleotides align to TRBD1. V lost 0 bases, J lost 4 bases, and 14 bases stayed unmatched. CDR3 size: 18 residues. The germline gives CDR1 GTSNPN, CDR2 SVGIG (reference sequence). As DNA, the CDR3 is TGTGCCTGGAGTGTACGAGGACAGGTTATTTCGGGCACCGGGGAGCTGTTTTTT. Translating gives CAWSVRGQVISGTGELFF. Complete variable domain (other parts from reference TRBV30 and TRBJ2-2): SQTIHQWPATLVQPVGSPLSLECTVEGTSNPNLYWYRQAAGRGLQLLFYSVGIGQISSEVPQNLSASRPQDRQFILSSKKLLLSDSGFYLCAWSVRGQVISGTGELFFGEGSRLTVL.

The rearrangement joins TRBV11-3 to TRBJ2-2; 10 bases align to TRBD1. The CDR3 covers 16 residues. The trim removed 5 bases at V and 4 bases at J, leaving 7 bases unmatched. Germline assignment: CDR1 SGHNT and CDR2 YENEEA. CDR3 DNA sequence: TGTGCCAGCAGCCCCCGGACAGGGGGTGGCACCGGGGAGCTGTTTTTT. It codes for CASSPRTGGGTGELFF.

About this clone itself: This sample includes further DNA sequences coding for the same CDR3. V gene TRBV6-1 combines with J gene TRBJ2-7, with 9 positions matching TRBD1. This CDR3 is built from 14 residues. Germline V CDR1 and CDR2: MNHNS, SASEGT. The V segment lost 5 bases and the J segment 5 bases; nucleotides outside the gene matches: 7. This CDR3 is CASSLQGALNEQYF. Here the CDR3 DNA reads TGTGCCAGCAGTCTACAGGGGGCGCTCAACGAGCAGTACTTC.

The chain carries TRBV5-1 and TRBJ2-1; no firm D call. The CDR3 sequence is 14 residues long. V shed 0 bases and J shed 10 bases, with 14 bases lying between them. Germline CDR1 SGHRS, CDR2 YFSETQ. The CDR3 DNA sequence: TGCGCCAGCAGCTTGGCCTTAGGTTTGGGGGAGCAGTTCTTC. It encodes CASSLALGLGEQFF.

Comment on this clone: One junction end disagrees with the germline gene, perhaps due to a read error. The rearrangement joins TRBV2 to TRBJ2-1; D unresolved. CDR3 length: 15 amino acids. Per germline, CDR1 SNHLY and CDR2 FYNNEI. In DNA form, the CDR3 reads TGTGCCAGCAGGGAAGTGGGAACTTTCTACAATGAGCAGTTCTTC. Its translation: CASREVGTFYNEQFF.

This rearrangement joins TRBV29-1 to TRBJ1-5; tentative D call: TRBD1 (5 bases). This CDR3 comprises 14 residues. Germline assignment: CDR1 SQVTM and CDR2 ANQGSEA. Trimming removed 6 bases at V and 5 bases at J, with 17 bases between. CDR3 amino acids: CSVKGTDFDQPQHF. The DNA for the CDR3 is TGCAGCGTCAAGGGGACGGACTTCGATCAGCCCCAGCATTTT.

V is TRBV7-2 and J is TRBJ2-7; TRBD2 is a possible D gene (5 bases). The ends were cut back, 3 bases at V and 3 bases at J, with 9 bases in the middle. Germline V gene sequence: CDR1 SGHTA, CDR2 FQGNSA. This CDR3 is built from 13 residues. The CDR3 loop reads CASSFGDLYEQYF. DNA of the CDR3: TGTGCCAGCAGCTTCGGGGATCTCTACGAGCAGTACTTC.

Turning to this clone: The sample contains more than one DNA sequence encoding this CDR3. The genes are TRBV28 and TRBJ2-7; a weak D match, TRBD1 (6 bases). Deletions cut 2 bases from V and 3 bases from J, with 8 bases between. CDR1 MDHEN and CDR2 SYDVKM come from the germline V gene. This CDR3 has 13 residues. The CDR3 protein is CASSLLQGYEQYF. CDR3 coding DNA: TGTGCCAGCAGTTTACTACAGGGCTACGAGCAGTACTTC.

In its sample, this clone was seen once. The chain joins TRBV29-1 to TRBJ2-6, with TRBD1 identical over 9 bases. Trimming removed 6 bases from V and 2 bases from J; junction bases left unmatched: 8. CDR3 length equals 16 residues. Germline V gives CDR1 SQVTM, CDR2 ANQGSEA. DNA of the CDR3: TGCAGCGTCGAGGACAGGGGCCTCCCTGGGGCCAACGTCCTGACTTTC. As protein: CSVEDRGLPGANVLTF.

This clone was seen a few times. The CDR3 loop is CASNGDYSNQPQHF. CDR3 nucleotide sequence: TGTGCCAGCAATGGGGACTATAGCAATCAGCCCCAGCATTTT. The gene calls are TRBV2 and TRBJ1-5, with D maybe TRBD1 (5 bases). The CDR3 runs 14 residues. Germline CDR1 SNHLY, CDR2 FYNNEI. The V end was cut by 7 bases, the J end by 0 bases, with 10 bases between.

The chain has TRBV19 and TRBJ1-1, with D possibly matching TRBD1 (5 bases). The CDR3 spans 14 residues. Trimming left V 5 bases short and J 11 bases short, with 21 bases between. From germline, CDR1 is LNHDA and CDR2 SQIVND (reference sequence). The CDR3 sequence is CASSSEPGLHLAFF. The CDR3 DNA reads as TGTGCCAGTAGTTCCGAGCCGGGACTTCACTTGGCTTTCTTT.

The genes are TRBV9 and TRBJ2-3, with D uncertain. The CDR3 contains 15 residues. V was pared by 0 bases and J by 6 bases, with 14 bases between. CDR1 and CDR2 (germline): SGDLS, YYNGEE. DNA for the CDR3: TGTGCCAGCAGCGTAGGGGTCCCCCAAGGGGATACGCAGTATTTT. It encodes CASSVGVPQGDTQYF.

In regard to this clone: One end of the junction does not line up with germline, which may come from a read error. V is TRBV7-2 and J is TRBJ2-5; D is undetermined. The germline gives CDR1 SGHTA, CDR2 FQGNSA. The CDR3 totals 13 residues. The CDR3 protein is CASSFGQQGTQYF. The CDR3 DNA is TGTGCCAGCAGCTTCGGTCAGCAAGGGACCCAGTACTTC.

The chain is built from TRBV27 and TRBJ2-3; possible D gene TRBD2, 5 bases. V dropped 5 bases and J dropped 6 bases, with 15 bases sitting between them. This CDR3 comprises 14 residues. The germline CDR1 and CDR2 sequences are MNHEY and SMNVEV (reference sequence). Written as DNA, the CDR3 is TGTGCCAGCAGTCTCACAACTAGGCCCGATACGCAGTATTTT. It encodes CASSLTTRPDTQYF.

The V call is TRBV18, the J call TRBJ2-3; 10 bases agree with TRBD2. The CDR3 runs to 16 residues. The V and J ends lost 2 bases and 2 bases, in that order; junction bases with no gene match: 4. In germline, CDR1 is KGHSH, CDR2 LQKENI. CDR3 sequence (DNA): TGTGCCAGCTCACCAAGTAGCGGGAGGTCCACAGATACGCAGTATTTT. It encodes CASSPSSGRSTDTQYF.

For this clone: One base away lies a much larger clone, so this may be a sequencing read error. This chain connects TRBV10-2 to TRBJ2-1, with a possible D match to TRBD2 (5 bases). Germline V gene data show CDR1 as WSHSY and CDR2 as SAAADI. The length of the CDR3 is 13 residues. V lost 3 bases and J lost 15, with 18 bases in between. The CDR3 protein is CASSDSRATARFF. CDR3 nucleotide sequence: TGCGCCAGCAGTGACTCGAGGGCTACGGCAAGGTTCTTC.

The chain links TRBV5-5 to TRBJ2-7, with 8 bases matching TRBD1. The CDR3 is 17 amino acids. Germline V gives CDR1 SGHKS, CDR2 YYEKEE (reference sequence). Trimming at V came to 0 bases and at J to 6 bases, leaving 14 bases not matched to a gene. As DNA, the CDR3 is TGTGCCAGCAGCTTGGACCCCCGACAGGGGAGAGTGGGCGAGCAGTACTTC. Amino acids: CASSLDPRQGRVGEQYF.

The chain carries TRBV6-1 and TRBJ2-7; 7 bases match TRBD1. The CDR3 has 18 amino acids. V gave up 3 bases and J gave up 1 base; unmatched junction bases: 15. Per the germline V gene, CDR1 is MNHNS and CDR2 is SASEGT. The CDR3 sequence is CASSERGTAQLESYEQYF. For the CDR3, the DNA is TGTGCCAGCAGTGAGCGAGGGACAGCACAACTCGAATCCTACGAGCAGTACTTC.

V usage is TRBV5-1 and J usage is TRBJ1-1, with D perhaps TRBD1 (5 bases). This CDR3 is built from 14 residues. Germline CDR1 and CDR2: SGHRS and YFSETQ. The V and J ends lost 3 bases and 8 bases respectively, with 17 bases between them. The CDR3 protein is CASSSGPPALEAFF. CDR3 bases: TGCGCCAGCAGCTCGGGACCGCCAGCTTTAGAAGCTTTCTTT.

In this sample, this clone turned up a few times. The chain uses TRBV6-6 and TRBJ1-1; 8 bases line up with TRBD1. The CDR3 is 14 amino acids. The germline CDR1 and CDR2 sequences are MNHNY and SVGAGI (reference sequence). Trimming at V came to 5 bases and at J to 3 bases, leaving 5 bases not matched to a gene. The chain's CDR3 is CASSGPGGHTEAFF. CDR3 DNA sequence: TGTGCCAGCAGTGGGCCAGGGGGCCACACTGAAGCTTTCTTT.

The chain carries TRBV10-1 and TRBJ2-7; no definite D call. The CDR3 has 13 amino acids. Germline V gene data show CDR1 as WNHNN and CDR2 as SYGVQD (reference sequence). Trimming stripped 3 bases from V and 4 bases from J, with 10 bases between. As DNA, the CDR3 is TGCGCCAGCAGTGAAACACCGGATTACGAGCAGTACTTC. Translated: CASSETPDYEQYF.

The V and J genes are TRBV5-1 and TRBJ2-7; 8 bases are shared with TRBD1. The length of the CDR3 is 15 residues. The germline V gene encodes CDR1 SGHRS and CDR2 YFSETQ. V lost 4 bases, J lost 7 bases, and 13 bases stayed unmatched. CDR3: CASSVEGTGVGEQYF. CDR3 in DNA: TGCGCCAGCAGCGTTGAAGGGACAGGAGTCGGAGAGCAGTACTTC.

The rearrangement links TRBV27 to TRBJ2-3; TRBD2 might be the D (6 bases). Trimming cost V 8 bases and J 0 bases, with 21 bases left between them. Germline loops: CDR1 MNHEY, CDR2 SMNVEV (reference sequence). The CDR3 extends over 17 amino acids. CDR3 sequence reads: CASRSFWGEPSTDTQYF. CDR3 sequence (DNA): TGTGCCAGCCGATCCTTCTGGGGGGAACCCAGCACAGATACGCAGTATTTT.

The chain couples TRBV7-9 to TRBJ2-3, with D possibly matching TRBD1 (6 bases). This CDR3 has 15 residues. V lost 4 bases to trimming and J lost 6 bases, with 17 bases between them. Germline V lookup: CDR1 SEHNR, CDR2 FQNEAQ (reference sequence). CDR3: CASSSTGSIADTQYF. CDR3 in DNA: TGTGCCAGCAGCTCCACAGGGTCGATAGCTGATACGCAGTATTTT. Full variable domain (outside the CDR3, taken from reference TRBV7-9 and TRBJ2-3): DTGVSQNPRHKITKRGQNVTFRCDPISEHNRLYWYRQTLGQGPEFLTYFQNEAQLEKSRLLSDRFSAERPKGSFSTLEIQRTEQGDSAMYLCASSSTGSIADTQYFGPGTRLTVL.

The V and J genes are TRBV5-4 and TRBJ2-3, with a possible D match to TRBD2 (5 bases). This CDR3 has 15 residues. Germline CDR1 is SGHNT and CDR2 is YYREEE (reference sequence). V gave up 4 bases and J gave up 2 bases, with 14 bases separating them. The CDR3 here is CASSGTSSATDTQYF. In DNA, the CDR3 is TGTGCCAGCAGCGGCACTAGTTCAGCCACAGATACGCAGTATTTT.